A selection of T cell receptor beta chains follows, all from one sample in a study of human T cells and chemical hapten exposure. MiXCR was run by TCRdb on the RACE reads, yielding one entry per CDR3 protein. The table shows about 120,000 distinct CDR3 sequences, with roughly 13% occurring only once. The specimen was whole blood, collected in connection with sensitization to the hapten diphenylcyclopropenone (DPC). Every receptor here comes from a man between 18 and 29 years old with alopecia areata. Some clones in this sample may be carry-over from other donors' samples. Both conserved end residues are trimmed from each CDR3. The order of the fields is V gene, D gene, J gene, CDR3 protein. D genes are given only for firm matches.

TRBV5-4	TRBD1	TRBJ1-2	ASSSYPGQNT
TRBV6-2/TRBV6-3	NA	TRBJ2-3	ASDTRDEADTQY
TRBV2	NA	TRBJ2-3	ASSGPPTDTQY
TRBV13	TRBD2	TRBJ2-7	ASSLRLAVEQY
TRBV6-1	NA	TRBJ1-6	ASSVREGSPLH
TRBV5-1	NA	TRBJ2-3	ASSLALGGTDTQY
TRBV11-2	NA	TRBJ2-4	ASSFYGALAKNIQY
TRBV11-2	TRBD2	TRBJ2-5	ASSGPGGQETQY
TRBV20-1	NA	TRBJ2-7	SARVAGLANEQY
TRBV20-1	NA	TRBJ1-5	SARGGSQPQH
TRBV6-6	NA	TRBJ1-4	ASSYSMSTTATNEKLF
TRBV27	NA	TRBJ1-5	ASSLGASLSNQPQH